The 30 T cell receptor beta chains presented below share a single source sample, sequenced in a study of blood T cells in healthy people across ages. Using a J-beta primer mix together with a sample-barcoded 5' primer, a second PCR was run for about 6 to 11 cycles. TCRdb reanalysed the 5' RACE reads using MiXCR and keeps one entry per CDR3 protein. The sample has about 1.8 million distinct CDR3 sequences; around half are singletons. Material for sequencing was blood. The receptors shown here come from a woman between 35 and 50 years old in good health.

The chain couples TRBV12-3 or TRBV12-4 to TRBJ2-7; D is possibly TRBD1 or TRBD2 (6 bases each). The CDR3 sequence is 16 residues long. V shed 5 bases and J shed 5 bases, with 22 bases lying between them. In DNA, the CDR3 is TGTGCCAGCAGTCAATGGGGGACGGGGGCTCGCGACGAGCAGTACTTC. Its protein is CASSQWGTGARDEQYF.

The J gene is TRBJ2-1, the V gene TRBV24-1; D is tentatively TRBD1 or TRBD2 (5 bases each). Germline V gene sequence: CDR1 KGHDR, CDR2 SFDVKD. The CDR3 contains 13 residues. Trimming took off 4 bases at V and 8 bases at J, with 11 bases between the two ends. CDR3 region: CATSDPGTHEQFF. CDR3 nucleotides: TGTGCCACCAGTGACCCCGGGACGCATGAGCAGTTCTTC.

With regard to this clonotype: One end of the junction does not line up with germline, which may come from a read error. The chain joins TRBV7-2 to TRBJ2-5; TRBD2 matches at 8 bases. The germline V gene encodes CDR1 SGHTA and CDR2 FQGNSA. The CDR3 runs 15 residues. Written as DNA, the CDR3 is TGTGCCAGCAACTTAGATGGTAGCGGGGCTCGGTCCCAGTACTTC. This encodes CASNLDGSGARSQYF.

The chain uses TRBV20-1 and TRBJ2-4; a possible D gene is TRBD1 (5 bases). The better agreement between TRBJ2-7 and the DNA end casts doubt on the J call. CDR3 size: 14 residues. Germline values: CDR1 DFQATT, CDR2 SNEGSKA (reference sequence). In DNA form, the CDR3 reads TGCAGTGCTACCCGACCTAGGCAGGGTAGCGAGCAGTACTTC. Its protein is CSATRPRQGSEQYF.

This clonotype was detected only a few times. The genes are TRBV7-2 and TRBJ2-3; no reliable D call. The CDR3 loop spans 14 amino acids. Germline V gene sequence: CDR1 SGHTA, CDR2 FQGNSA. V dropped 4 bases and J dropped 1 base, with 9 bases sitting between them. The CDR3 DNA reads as TGTGCCAGCAGCTCCCTCCGCCGCACAGATACGCAGTATTTT. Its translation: CASSSLRRTDTQYF.

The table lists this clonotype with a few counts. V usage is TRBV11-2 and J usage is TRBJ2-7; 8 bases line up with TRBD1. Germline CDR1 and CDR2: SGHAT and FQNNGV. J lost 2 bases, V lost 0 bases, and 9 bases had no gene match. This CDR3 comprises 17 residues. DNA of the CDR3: TGTGCCAGCAGCTTAGAGCTACAGGGGGTACTACCCTACGAGCAGTACTTC. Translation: CASSLELQGVLPYEQYF.

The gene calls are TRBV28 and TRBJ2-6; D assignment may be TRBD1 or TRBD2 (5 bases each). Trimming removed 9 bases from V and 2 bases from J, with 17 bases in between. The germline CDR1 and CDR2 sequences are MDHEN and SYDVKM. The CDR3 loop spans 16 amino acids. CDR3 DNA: TGTGCCAGTCTTCCGCCTCAGGGAGCTGGGGCCAACGTCCTGACTTTC. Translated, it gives CASLPPQGAGANVLTF.

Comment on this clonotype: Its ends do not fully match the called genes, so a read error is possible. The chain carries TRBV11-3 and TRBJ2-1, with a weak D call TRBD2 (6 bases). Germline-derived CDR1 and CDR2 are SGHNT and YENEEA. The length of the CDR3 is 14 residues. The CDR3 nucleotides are TGTGCCTGCAGCTTAGGCGGGAACGGCAATGAGCAGTTCTTC. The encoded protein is CACSLGGNGNEQFF.

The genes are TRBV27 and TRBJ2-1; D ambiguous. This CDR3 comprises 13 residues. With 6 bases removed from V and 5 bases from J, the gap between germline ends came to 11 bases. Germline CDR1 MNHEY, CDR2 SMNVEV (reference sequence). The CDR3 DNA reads TGTGCCAGCAGGGTTGCCCTCCACAATGAGCAGTTCTTC. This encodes CASRVALHNEQFF.

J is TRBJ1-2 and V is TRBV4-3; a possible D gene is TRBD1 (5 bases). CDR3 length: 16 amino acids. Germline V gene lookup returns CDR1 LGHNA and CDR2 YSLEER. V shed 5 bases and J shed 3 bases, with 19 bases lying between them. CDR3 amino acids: CASSEPGPGEDYGYTF. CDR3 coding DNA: TGCGCCAGCAGCGAACCGGGGCCGGGAGAGGACTATGGCTACACCTTC.

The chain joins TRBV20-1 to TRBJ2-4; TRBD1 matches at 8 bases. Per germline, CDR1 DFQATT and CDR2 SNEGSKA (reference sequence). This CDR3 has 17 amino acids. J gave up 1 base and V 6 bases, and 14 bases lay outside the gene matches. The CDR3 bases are TGCAGTGCCGGACGTTGGACAGGGAGAGGGGCCAAAAACATTCAGTACTTC. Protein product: CSAGRWTGRGAKNIQYF.

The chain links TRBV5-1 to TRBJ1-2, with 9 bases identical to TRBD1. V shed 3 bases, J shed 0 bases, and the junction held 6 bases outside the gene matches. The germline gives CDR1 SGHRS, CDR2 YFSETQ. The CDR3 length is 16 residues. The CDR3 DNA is TGCGCCAGCAGCTCGGACAGGGGATCATCTAACTATGGCTACACCTTC. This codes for CASSSDRGSSNYGYTF.

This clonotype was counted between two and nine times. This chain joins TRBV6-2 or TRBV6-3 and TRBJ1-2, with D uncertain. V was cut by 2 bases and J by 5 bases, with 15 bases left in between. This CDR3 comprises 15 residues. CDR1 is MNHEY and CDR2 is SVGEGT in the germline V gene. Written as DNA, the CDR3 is TGTGCCAGCAGTTACCTTTCGGAGGGCCCGTATGGCTACACCTTC. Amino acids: CASSYLSEGPYGYTF.

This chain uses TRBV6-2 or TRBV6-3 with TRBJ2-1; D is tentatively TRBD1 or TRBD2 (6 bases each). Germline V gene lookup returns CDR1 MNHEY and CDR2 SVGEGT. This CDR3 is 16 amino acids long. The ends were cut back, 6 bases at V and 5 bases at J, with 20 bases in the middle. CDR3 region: CASSPHRRGRNNEQFF. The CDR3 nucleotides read TGTGCCAGCAGCCCCCACAGAAGGGGGAGGAACAATGAGCAGTTCTTC.

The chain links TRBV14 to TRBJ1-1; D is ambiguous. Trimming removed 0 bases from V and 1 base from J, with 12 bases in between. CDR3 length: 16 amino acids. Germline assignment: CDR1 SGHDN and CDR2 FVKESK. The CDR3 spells CASSQEARVGNTEAFF. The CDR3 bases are TGTGCCAGCAGCCAAGAAGCTCGTGTTGGGAACACTGAAGCTTTCTTT.

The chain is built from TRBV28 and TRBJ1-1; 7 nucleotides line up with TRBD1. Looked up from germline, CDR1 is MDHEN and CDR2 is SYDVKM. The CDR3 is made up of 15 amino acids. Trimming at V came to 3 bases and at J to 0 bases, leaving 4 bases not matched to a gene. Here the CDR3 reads CASSFQGDLNTEAFF. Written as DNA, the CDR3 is TGTGCCAGCAGTTTTCAGGGGGACTTGAACACTGAAGCTTTCTTT.

CDR3 DNA sequence: TGCAGTGCTAGAGATCTGGGACGGACCCTCGGGGAAGCTTTCTTT. It yields the protein CSARDLGRTLGEAFF. This sequence joins TRBV20-1 and TRBJ1-1; TRBD1 might be the D (5 bases). V gave up 0 bases and J gave up 8 bases, with 19 bases separating them. Germline CDR1 and CDR2: DFQATT and SNEGSKA (reference sequence). The length of the CDR3 is 15 residues.

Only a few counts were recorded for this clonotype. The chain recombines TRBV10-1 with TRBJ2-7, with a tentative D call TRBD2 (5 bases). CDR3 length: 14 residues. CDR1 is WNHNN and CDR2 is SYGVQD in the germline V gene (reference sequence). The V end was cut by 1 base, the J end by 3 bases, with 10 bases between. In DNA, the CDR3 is TGCGCCAGCAGTGAGTTAGGCGGGCGCTACGAGCAGTACTTC. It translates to CASSELGGRYEQYF.

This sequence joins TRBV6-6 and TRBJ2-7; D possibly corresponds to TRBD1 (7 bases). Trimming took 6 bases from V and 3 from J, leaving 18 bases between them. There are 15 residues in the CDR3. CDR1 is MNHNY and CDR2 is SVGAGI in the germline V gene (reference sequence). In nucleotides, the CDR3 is TGTGCCAGCAGCTCCGGACAGGTGGGAGGCTACGAGCAGTACTTC. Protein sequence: CASSSGQVGGYEQYF.

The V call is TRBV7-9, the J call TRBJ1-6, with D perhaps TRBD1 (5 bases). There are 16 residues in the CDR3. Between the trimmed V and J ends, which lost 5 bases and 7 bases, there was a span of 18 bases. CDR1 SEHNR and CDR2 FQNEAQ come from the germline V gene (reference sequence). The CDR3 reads CASSHPLKGNNSPLHF. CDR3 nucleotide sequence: TGTGCCAGCAGCCACCCGCTCAAGGGGAACAATTCACCCCTCCACTTT.

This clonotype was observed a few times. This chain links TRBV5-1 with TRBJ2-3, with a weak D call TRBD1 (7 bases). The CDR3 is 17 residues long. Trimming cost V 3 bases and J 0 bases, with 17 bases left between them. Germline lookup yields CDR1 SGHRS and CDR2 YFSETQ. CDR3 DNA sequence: TGCGCCAGCAGCTGGGGAAAGACAGGGACTAGCACAGATACGCAGTATTTT. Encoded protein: CASSWGKTGTSTDTQYF.

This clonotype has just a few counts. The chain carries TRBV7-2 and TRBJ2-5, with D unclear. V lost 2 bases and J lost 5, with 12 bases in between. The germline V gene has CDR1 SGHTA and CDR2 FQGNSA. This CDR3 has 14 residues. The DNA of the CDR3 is TGTGCCAGCAGCTTAAATGTGGCTGGCGAGACCCAGTACTTC. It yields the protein CASSLNVAGETQYF.

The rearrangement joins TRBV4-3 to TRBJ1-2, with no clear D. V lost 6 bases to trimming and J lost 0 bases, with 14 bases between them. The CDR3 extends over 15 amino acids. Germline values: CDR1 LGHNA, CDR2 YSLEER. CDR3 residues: CASRHIGAANYGYTF. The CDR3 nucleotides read TGCGCCAGCAGGCATATCGGAGCAGCTAACTATGGCTACACCTTC.

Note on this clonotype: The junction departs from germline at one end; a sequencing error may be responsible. The CDR3 is CTSSYSGLAGAIGETQYF. In DNA form, the CDR3 reads TGTACCAGCAGTTACTCCGGACTAGCGGGGGCCATTGGAGAGACCCAGTACTTC. The chain carries TRBV6-5 and TRBJ2-5; 13 bases line up with TRBD2. The CDR3 covers 18 residues. From germline, CDR1 is MNHEY and CDR2 SVGAGI.

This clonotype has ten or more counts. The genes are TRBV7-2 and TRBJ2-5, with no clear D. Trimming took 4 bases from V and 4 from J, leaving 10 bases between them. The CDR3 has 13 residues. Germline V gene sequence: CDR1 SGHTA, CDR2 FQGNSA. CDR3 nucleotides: TGTGCCAGCAGCTCGAGACTGGCAGAGACCCAGTACTTC. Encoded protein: CASSSRLAETQYF.

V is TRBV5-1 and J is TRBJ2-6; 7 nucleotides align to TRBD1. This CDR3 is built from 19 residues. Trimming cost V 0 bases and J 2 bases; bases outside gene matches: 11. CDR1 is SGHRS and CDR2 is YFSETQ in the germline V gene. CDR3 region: CASSLAGDRVIAGANVLTF. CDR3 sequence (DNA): TGCGCCAGCAGCTTGGCCGGTGACAGGGTAATTGCTGGGGCCAACGTCCTGACTTTC.

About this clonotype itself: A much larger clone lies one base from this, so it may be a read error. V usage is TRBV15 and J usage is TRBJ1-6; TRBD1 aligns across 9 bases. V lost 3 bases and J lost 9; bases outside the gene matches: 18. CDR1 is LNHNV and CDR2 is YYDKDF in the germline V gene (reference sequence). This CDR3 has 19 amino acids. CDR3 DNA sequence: TGTGCCACCAGCAGTGCACTGACCGGGACAGGGAGTTCGTCTTCACCCCTCCACTTT. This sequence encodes CATSSALTGTGSSSSPLHF.

CDR3 protein: CASSQEASGVSADTQYF. The CDR3, as DNA: TGTGCCAGCAGCCAAGAGGCCAGCGGGGTATCCGCAGATACGCAGTATTTT. The chain uses TRBV4-2 and TRBJ2-3; 7 bases map to TRBD2. There are 17 residues in the CDR3. Germline assignment: CDR1 LGHNA and CDR2 YNFKEQ. The V gene end was trimmed by 0 bases and the J gene end by 4 bases; junction bases not matched to a gene: 10.

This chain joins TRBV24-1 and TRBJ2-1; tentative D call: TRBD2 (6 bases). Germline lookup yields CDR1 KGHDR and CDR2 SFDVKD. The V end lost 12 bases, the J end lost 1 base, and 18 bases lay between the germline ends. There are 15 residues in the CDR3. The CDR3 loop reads CASSPGEGSYNEQFF. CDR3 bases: TGTGCCTCGTCCCCGGGGGAAGGGTCCTACAATGAGCAGTTCTTC.

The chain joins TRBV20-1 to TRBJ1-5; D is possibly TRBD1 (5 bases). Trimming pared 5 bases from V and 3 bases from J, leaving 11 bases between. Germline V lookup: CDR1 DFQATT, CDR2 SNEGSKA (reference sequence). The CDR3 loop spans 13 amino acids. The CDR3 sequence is CSAQGTYNQPQHF. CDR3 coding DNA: TGCAGTGCTCAAGGGACCTACAATCAGCCCCAGCATTTT.